This note documents a single TCR beta chain sequence. This entry belongs to a study of blood T cell repertoires in COVID-19. Original data processing: Nucleated cell counts were estimated from reference gene primer amplification. Sequencing was performed with immunoSEQ multiplex PCR; in TCRdb, only in-frame clones are kept and a portion is missing. D and trimming come from the DNA, and the V and J calls and clone size come from that table. The table has 66,000 or so clones, just under 80% seen once. What was sequenced was peripheral blood. The TCR originated in a human donor in a cohort sampled during active COVID-19.

The CDR3 bases are TGTGCCAGCAGCTTGAGCAGGGATTTCACTGAAGCTTTCTTT. It specifies CASSLSRDFTEAFF. The J gene is TRBJ1-1, the V gene TRBV7-9, with D maybe TRBD1 (5 bases). V lost 3 bases, J lost 4 bases, and 12 bases lay in between. Per the germline V gene, CDR1 is SEHNR and CDR2 is FQNEAQ (reference sequence). This CDR3 is 14 amino acids long. The full variable domain, with the rest looked up from reference TRBV7-9 and TRBJ1-1, is DTGVSQNPRHKITKRGQNVTFRCDPISEHNRLYWYRQTLGQGPEFLTYFQNEAQLEKSRLLSDRFSAERPKGSFSTLEIQRTEQGDSAMYLCASSLSRDFTEAFFGQGTRLTVV.